Shown below are 21 T cell receptor beta chains from a single sample sequenced in a study of T cells after posttransplantation cyclophosphamide. This table comes from immunoSEQ multiplex PCR, and its TCRdb copy is limited to in-frame clones, with some not included. Of approximately 6,900 clones listed, 95% to 98% are singletons. The sequencing input was naive CD8+ T cells sorted from PBMCs. The receptors were sampled from a woman aged 30 to 39 in good health and a related stem cell transplant donor.

The chain employs TRBV7-9 and TRBJ1-3; unclear D gene. CDR3 length equals 15 residues. Trimming stripped 4 bases from V and 5 bases from J, with 15 bases between. The germline gives CDR1 SEHNR, CDR2 FQNEAQ (reference sequence). The CDR3 loop reads CASSSSGNQRNTIYF. The CDR3 DNA follows: TGTGCCAGCAGCTCTTCAGGAAATCAGAGAAACACCATATATTTT.

The CDR3 coding sequence is TGCGCCAGCAGCTTGGCCACTAGTTTCCGCGGGGAGCTACATGGTGAGCAGTTCTTC. Protein: CASSLATSFRGELHGEQFF. J is TRBJ2-1 and V is TRBV5-1; perhaps TRBD2 as D (6 bases). Trimming cost V 0 bases and J 9 bases, with 28 bases left between them. The CDR3 spans 19 residues. Germline-derived CDR1 and CDR2 are SGHRS and YFSETQ.

The chain joins TRBV6-1 to TRBJ1-2, with a possible D match to TRBD1 (5 bases). CDR3 length equals 13 residues. CDR1 and CDR2 (germline): MNHNS, SASEGT. V lost 4 bases to trimming and J lost 2 bases, with 8 bases between them. For the CDR3, the DNA is TGTGCCAGCAGTGGTTCAGGGAACTATGGCTACACCTTC. Its translation is CASSGSGNYGYTF.

The V gene is TRBV13, the J gene TRBJ2-4; 10 nucleotides agree with TRBD2. CDR1 is PRHDT and CDR2 is FYEKMQ in the germline V gene (reference sequence). Germline trimming cut 5 bases from V and 4 bases from J; bases unmatched to any gene: 11. The CDR3 runs to 17 residues. As DNA, the CDR3 is TGTGCCAGCAGCCCACCCCGAACTAGCGGGGATAAAAACATTCAGTACTTC. This sequence encodes CASSPPRTSGDKNIQYF.

The chain couples TRBV5-1 to TRBJ2-5, with TRBD1 matching over 12 bases. The DNA end is more similar to TRBJ2-7, so the J call may be wrong. Germline assignment: CDR1 SGHRS and CDR2 YFSETQ. The CDR3 length is 15 residues. The DNA of the CDR3 is TGCGCCAGCAGCCCCACCGGGACAGGGGGCCACGAGCAGTACTTC. Translation gives CASSPTGTGGHEQYF.

The rearrangement joins TRBV29-1 to TRBJ2-2; 7 bases are shared with TRBD1. With 2 bases clipped from V and 1 base from J, the junction kept 4 bases outside the gene matches. The V gene's germline CDR1 is SQVTM and CDR2 ANQGSEA. This CDR3 has 15 residues. The CDR3 sequence: CSVELRGRNTGELFF. CDR3 coding DNA: TGCAGCGTTGAACTCAGGGGGAGGAACACCGGGGAGCTGTTTTTT.

The chain uses TRBV5-1 and TRBJ2-1, with 8 bases identical to TRBD2. The CDR3 consists of 15 residues. J gave up 7 bases and V 0 bases, and 6 bases lay outside the gene matches. Germline values: CDR1 SGHRS, CDR2 YFSETQ. CDR3 residues: CASSLDGGAINEQFF. The CDR3 DNA follows: TGCGCCAGCAGCTTGGACGGGGGGGCAATAAATGAGCAGTTCTTC.

The V and J genes are TRBV7-8 and TRBJ1-1; D may be TRBD1 (6 bases). Trimming cost V 6 bases and J 2 bases, with 10 bases left between them. This CDR3 contains 13 residues. Germline V gene sequence: CDR1 SGHVS, CDR2 FQNEAQ. The CDR3 is CASRAGVNTEAFF. The CDR3 DNA is TGTGCCAGCAGAGCAGGGGTCAACACTGAAGCTTTCTTT. Full variable domain (rest looked up from reference TRBV7-8 and TRBJ1-1): GAGVSQSPRYKVAKRGQDVALRCDPISGHVSLFWYQQALGQGPEFLTYFQNEAQLDKSGLPSDRFFAERPEGSVSTLKIQRTQQEDSAVYLCASRAGVNTEAFFGQGTRLTVV.

The chain links TRBV7-8 to TRBJ1-1; TRBD1 is a possible D gene (5 bases). Looked up from germline, CDR1 is SGHVS and CDR2 is FQNEAQ. CDR3 size: 17 residues. V was cut by 4 bases and J by 0 bases, with 18 bases left in between. In DNA, the CDR3 is TGTGCCAGCAGCTCGTTGACGTTGGGGCATATGAACACTGAAGCTTTCTTT. It encodes CASSSLTLGHMNTEAFF.

This chain links TRBV5-6 with TRBJ1-2, with D possibly TRBD1 on 5 matching bases. Looked up from germline, CDR1 is SGHDT and CDR2 is YYEEEE. The CDR3 covers 14 residues. Between the trimmed V and J ends, which lost 0 bases and 4 bases, there was a span of 10 bases. CDR3 residues: CASSLGGSSYGYTF. The CDR3 DNA sequence: TGTGCCAGCAGCTTGGGGGGCTCTAGCTATGGCTACACCTTC.

J is TRBJ2-5 and V is TRBV19, with 7 positions matching TRBD2. The ends lost 9 bases at V and 5 bases at J; junction bases unmatched: 9. Germline CDR1 is LNHDA and CDR2 is SQIVND (reference sequence). This CDR3 comprises 13 residues. The CDR3 DNA is TGTGCCAGCCAACTAGCGTTCGGCGAGACCCAGTACTTC. Amino acids: CASQLAFGETQYF.

The gene calls are TRBV5-1 and TRBJ2-2; D is undetermined. The CDR3 is made up of 13 amino acids. Germline-derived CDR1 and CDR2 are SGHRS and YFSETQ. The V and J ends lost 1 base and 8 bases respectively, with 9 bases between them. In nucleotides, the CDR3 is TGCGCCAGCAGCTTGTCAGGTGGTGGGGAGCTGTTTTTT. Its translation is CASSLSGGGELFF.

The genes are TRBV5-1 and TRBJ2-1; TRBD1 agrees at 9 bases. Germline V gene sequence: CDR1 SGHRS, CDR2 YFSETQ. J was trimmed by 8 bases and V by 0 bases; bases with no gene match: 12. The CDR3 is 17 amino acids. This chain's CDR3 is CASSLGTGGNIIDEQFF. DNA of the CDR3: TGCGCCAGCAGCTTGGGTACAGGGGGCAATATTATCGATGAGCAGTTCTTC.

The chain carries TRBV4-3 and TRBJ1-1, with D hard to call. CDR3 length: 12 amino acids. Trimming removed 1 base from V and 6 bases from J, with 6 bases in between. Germline loops: CDR1 LGHNA, CDR2 YSLEER. The CDR3 DNA sequence: TGCGCCAGCAGCCAAGTCTCCTCTGAAGCTTTCTTT. Its protein is CASSQVSSEAFF.

A remark on this clone: The junction departs from germline at one end; a sequencing error may be responsible. Different DNA sequences within this sample yield the same CDR3. V and J are TRBV9 and TRBJ2-1; maybe TRBD1 (5 bases). The CDR3 loop spans 11 amino acids. Germline CDR1 and CDR2: SGDLS and YYNGEE. CDR3 region: CASSVGLDKVF. The DNA for the CDR3 is TGCGCCAGCAGCGTAGGGCTGGACAAGGTCTTC.

The chain links TRBV2 to TRBJ2-2, with 12 bases matching TRBD2. The CDR3 is made up of 17 amino acids. Germline V gene sequence: CDR1 SNHLY, CDR2 FYNNEI. Trimming removed 3 bases from V and 7 bases from J; junction bases left unmatched: 9. The CDR3 protein is CASSDKATSGGGGELFF. The DNA for the CDR3 is TGTGCCAGCAGTGATAAGGCGACTAGCGGGGGCGGCGGGGAGCTGTTTTTT. Complete variable domain (other parts from reference TRBV2 and TRBJ2-2): EPEVTQTPSHQVTQMGQEVILRCVPISNHLYFYWYRQILGQKVEFLVSFYNNEISEKSEIFDDQFSVERPDGSNFTLKIRSTKLEDSAMYFCASSDKATSGGGGELFFGEGSRLTVL.

A few counts support this clone. V is TRBV6-5 and J is TRBJ2-1; D remains ambiguous. The CDR3 extends over 14 amino acids. The germline CDR1 and CDR2 sequences are MNHEY and SVGAGI. V lost 2 bases and J 0 bases, leaving 5 bases between the germline ends. The CDR3 region has the DNA TGTGCCAGCAGTTACCGTCCCTCCTACAATGAGCAGTTCTTC. Translating gives CASSYRPSYNEQFF.

The rearrangement links TRBV5-1 to TRBJ1-1; TRBD1 agrees at 9 bases. Germline V gene sequence: CDR1 SGHRS, CDR2 YFSETQ. The ends lost 2 bases at V and 2 bases at J; junction bases unmatched: 4. The CDR3 spans 15 residues. The chain's CDR3 is CASSLQGAYNTEAFF. The CDR3 region has the DNA TGCGCCAGCAGCTTACAGGGGGCGTATAACACTGAAGCTTTCTTT.

The CDR3 DNA follows: TGTGCCAGCAGCTTAGCAGGACAGGGTATTTATGGCTACACCTTC. It encodes CASSLAGQGIYGYTF. The rearrangement joins TRBV7-9 to TRBJ1-2, with TRBD1 identical over 8 bases. Germline V gene data show CDR1 as SEHNR and CDR2 as FQNEAQ (reference sequence). The junction had 5 bases not matched to a gene; V was cut back by 0 bases and J by 5 bases. CDR3 size: 15 residues.

The chain couples TRBV5-1 to TRBJ2-1; D ambiguous. CDR1 SGHRS and CDR2 YFSETQ come from the germline V gene. The CDR3 covers 12 residues. Trimming removed 0 bases from V and 5 bases from J, with 3 bases in between. CDR3 bases: TGCGCCAGCAGCTTGGACAACAATGAGCAGTTCTTC. This encodes CASSLDNNEQFF.

The CDR3 DNA reads TGTGCCAGCTCACCAGACCGGGACAGGACGCACGAGCAGTACTTC. This translates into CASSPDRDRTHEQYF. The V and J genes are TRBV18 and TRBJ2-7, with TRBD1 identical over 8 bases. V shed 2 bases and J 5 bases; nucleotides not matched to a gene: 8. Germline loops: CDR1 KGHSH, CDR2 LQKENI. This CDR3 is 15 amino acids long.